The 22 T cell receptor beta chains below all came from one sample that was sequenced in a study of cytomegalovirus exposure and HLA in healthy donors. Primers: 60 Vbeta forward and 13 Jbeta reverse. Libraries were prepared by immunoSEQ multiplex PCR; TCRdb keeps only in-frame clonotypes and omits some of them. The table has about 52,000 clones, around 70% seen once; the top ten hold 3%. Material for sequencing was PBMCs. The receptors derive from a man younger than 30 in good health and CMV-seronegative.

The chain combines TRBV7-8 with TRBJ1-1; D perhaps matches TRBD1 (5 bases). This CDR3 has 13 amino acids. Germline V gene sequence: CDR1 SGHVS, CDR2 FQNEAQ. Trimming cost V 6 bases and J 3 bases, with 11 bases left between them. The CDR3 sequence: CASRFGGDTEAFF. The CDR3 DNA sequence: TGTGCCAGCAGGTTTGGGGGGGACACTGAAGCTTTCTTT.

V is TRBV30 and J is TRBJ1-2; 9 nucleotides align to TRBD1. The CDR3 runs 14 residues. Germline CDR1 reads GTSNPN; CDR2 reads SVGIG (reference sequence). V dropped 3 bases and J dropped 3; count of bases not matched to a gene: 5. CDR3 nucleotide sequence: TGTGCCTGGAGCAGGACAGGGGCGGACTATGGCTACACCTTC. This translates into CAWSRTGADYGYTF.

The chain employs TRBV30 and TRBJ2-7; the D gene is possibly TRBD1 (6 bases). V was trimmed by 3 bases and J by 6 bases, leaving 15 bases between them. Germline V lookup: CDR1 GTSNPN, CDR2 SVGIG (reference sequence). CDR3 size: 13 residues. The CDR3 protein is CAWREYRVSEQYF. DNA of the CDR3: TGTGCCTGGAGAGAATACAGGGTCTCCGAGCAGTACTTC.

The chain joins TRBV25-1 to TRBJ1-1; D is possibly TRBD1 (5 bases). Trimming left V 4 bases short and J 9 bases short, with 9 bases between. This CDR3 is 11 amino acids long. Germline V gene lookup returns CDR1 MGHDK and CDR2 SYGVNS. This chain's CDR3 is CASSGGEKAFF. DNA of the CDR3: TGTGCCAGCAGTGGGGGCGAGAAAGCTTTCTTT.

This chain links TRBV30 with TRBJ2-2; a possible D gene is TRBD1 (6 bases). Trimming removed 5 bases at V and 4 bases at J, with 11 bases between. The CDR3 has 13 amino acids. Germline CDR1 and CDR2: GTSNPN and SVGIG (reference sequence). The CDR3 loop is CAWADRSTGELFF. The CDR3 coding sequence is TGTGCCTGGGCAGACAGGAGCACCGGGGAGCTGTTTTTT.

This clone was recorded only once. The chain recombines TRBV5-1 with TRBJ2-1, with D possibly matching TRBD2 (6 bases). Between the trimmed V and J ends, which lost 0 bases and 5 bases, there was a span of 9 bases. This CDR3 has 14 residues. Germline V gene lookup returns CDR1 SGHRS and CDR2 YFSETQ. The CDR3 reads CASSLAGRNNEQFF. CDR3 coding DNA: TGCGCCAGCAGCTTGGCCGGGAGAAACAATGAGCAGTTCTTC.

The genes are TRBV6-5 and TRBJ2-3, with 11 bases identical to TRBD2. The germline V gene has CDR1 MNHEY and CDR2 SVGAGI. V dropped 4 bases and J dropped 3; count of bases not matched to a gene: 3. The CDR3 totals 15 residues. The CDR3 nucleotides are TGTGCCAGCAGTTTAGCGGGAGGGTGGACAGATACGCAGTATTTT. It is translated as CASSLAGGWTDTQYF.

This chain uses TRBV25-1 with TRBJ2-5; 7 nucleotides match TRBD1. The end of the DNA aligns better with TRBJ2-7, so the J call may be wrong. The germline gives CDR1 MGHDK, CDR2 SYGVNS. CDR3 length: 15 residues. The chain's CDR3 is CASSESGGKGSEQYF. CDR3 nucleotides: TGTGCCAGCAGTGAATCAGGGGGAAAAGGTTCCGAGCAGTACTTC.

The chain carries TRBV25-1 and TRBJ1-2; weak D call: TRBD1 (5 bases). The CDR3 totals 13 residues. The V end lost 2 bases, the J end lost 2 bases, and 6 bases lay between the germline ends. Germline CDR1 and CDR2: MGHDK and SYGVNS. The CDR3 coding sequence is TGTGCCAGCAGTGAACAGGGCAACTATGGCTACACCTTC. Translation gives CASSEQGNYGYTF.

This chain connects TRBV19 to TRBJ1-1; 7 bases are shared with TRBD1. The ends lost 4 bases at V and 11 bases at J; junction bases unmatched: 13. Germline V gene data show CDR1 as LNHDA and CDR2 as SQIVND (reference sequence). This CDR3 has 14 amino acids. CDR3 bases: TGTGCCAGTAGTACGGCCGGGACAGTCCGGACGGCTTTCTTT. This sequence encodes CASSTAGTVRTAFF. The full variable domain, its missing parts supplied by reference TRBV19 and TRBJ1-1, is DGGITQSPKYLFRKEGQNVTLSCEQNLNHDAMYWYRQDPGQGLRLIYYSQIVNDFQKGDIAEGYSVSREKKESFPLTVTSAQKNPTAFYLCASSTAGTVRTAFFGQGTRLTVV.

The rearrangement uses TRBV6-5 and TRBJ2-6, with unresolved D. CDR3 length: 14 amino acids. Germline V lookup: CDR1 MNHEY, CDR2 SVGAGI. V shed 10 bases and J shed 0 bases, with 10 bases lying between them. This CDR3 is CATRQSSGANVLTF. The CDR3, as DNA: TGTGCCACCCGACAAAGCTCTGGGGCCAACGTCCTGACTTTC.

This clone has a single count. The genes are TRBV28 and TRBJ1-6; 10 bases are shared with TRBD1. The germline V gene has CDR1 MDHEN and CDR2 SYDVKM. The CDR3 length is 16 residues. Trimming at V came to 6 bases and at J to 1 base, leaving 3 bases not matched to a gene. CDR3 sequence: CASRTGGASYNSPLHF. The CDR3 DNA is TGTGCCAGCAGGACAGGGGGCGCTTCCTATAATTCACCCCTCCACTTT.

The J gene is TRBJ1-5, the V gene TRBV7-6, with TRBD1 as a possible D gene (6 bases). Trimming removed 0 bases from V and 8 bases from J, with 8 bases in between. Germline-derived CDR1 and CDR2 are SGHVS and FNYEAQ. The CDR3 totals 13 residues. The CDR3 region has the DNA TGTGCCAGCAGCTTAGCCCAGGGGAAGCCCCAGCATTTT. This translates into CASSLAQGKPQHF.

The rearrangement joins TRBV13 to TRBJ2-5, with TRBD1 matching 7 bases. CDR3 length equals 15 residues. Trimming removed 5 bases from V and 2 bases from J; junction bases left unmatched: 8. In germline, CDR1 is PRHDT, CDR2 FYEKMQ (reference sequence). As DNA, the CDR3 is TGTGCCAGCAGCCTTGGGACAGAAGCACAAGAGACCCAGTACTTC. Encoded protein: CASSLGTEAQETQYF.

The chain employs TRBV6-1 and TRBJ2-7; 8 bases line up with TRBD1. The CDR3 spans 14 residues. Germline CDR1 is MNHNS and CDR2 is SASEGT. The V segment lost 11 bases and the J segment 3 bases; nucleotides outside the gene matches: 12. CDR3 residues: CASWGQAPSYEQYF. The CDR3 DNA sequence: TGTGCCTCCTGGGGACAGGCCCCCAGCTACGAGCAGTACTTC.

J is TRBJ1-1 and V is TRBV2; possibly TRBD1 for D (5 bases). This CDR3 is 11 amino acids long. CDR1 and CDR2 (germline): SNHLY, FYNNEI. Trimming pared 6 bases from V and 5 bases from J, leaving 7 bases between. CDR3 in DNA: TGTGCCAGCAGCCGACAGACTGAAGCTTTCTTT. It codes for CASSRQTEAFF.

The chain carries TRBV6-5 and TRBJ1-1; D is possibly TRBD1 (6 bases). CDR1 is MNHEY and CDR2 is SVGAGI in the germline V gene. This CDR3 is built from 13 residues. V was trimmed by 6 bases and J by 2 bases, leaving 10 bases between them. CDR3 region: CASSHRANTEAFF. As DNA, the CDR3 is TGTGCCAGCAGCCACAGGGCTAACACTGAAGCTTTCTTT.

CDR3 amino acids: CSVGQAKTGEQYF. CDR3 DNA: TGCAGCGTTGGACAGGCGAAAACGGGGGAGCAGTACTTC. The chain links TRBV29-1 to TRBJ2-7, with D possibly being TRBD1 (6 bases). V dropped 4 bases and J dropped 7 bases, with 17 bases sitting between them. The germline gives CDR1 SQVTM, CDR2 ANQGSEA. The CDR3 consists of 13 residues.

The rearrangement links TRBV7-2 to TRBJ2-1; 9 bases line up with TRBD2. The trim removed 3 bases at V and 7 bases at J, leaving 7 bases unmatched. This CDR3 is built from 15 residues. Germline V gene sequence: CDR1 SGHTA, CDR2 FQGNSA. The CDR3 sequence is CASSFLAGVRNEQFF. For the CDR3, the DNA is TGTGCCAGCAGCTTTTTAGCGGGAGTCAGAAATGAGCAGTTCTTC.

This clone was picked up one time. CDR3 amino acids: CAWSSPTGGPTEAFF. The CDR3 DNA follows: TGTGCCTGGAGTTCACCGACAGGGGGTCCCACTGAAGCTTTCTTT. The chain combines TRBV30 with TRBJ1-1; 9 positions agree with TRBD1. Germline loops: CDR1 GTSNPN, CDR2 SVGIG (reference sequence). Trimming cost V 2 bases and J 4 bases; bases outside gene matches: 8. The length of the CDR3 is 15 residues.

The chain carries TRBV28 and TRBJ1-1, with D unclear. Germline V gene lookup returns CDR1 MDHEN and CDR2 SYDVKM. The CDR3 runs to 15 residues. The V gene lost 5 bases and the J gene lost 10 bases, with 23 bases spanning the gap. DNA of the CDR3: TGTGCCAGCAGTCCCTTATGGGAGGGTAGTTCAGGAGCTTTCTTT. Its protein is CASSPLWEGSSGAFF.

The rearrangement joins TRBV4-2 to TRBJ2-7, with a possible D match to TRBD1 (5 bases). The V end lost 0 bases, the J end lost 3 bases, and 6 bases lay between the germline ends. The CDR3 contains 13 residues. The germline V gene has CDR1 LGHNA and CDR2 YNFKEQ. CDR3 in amino acids: CASSQDRDYEQYF. Written as DNA, the CDR3 is TGTGCCAGCAGCCAAGACAGGGACTACGAGCAGTACTTC.